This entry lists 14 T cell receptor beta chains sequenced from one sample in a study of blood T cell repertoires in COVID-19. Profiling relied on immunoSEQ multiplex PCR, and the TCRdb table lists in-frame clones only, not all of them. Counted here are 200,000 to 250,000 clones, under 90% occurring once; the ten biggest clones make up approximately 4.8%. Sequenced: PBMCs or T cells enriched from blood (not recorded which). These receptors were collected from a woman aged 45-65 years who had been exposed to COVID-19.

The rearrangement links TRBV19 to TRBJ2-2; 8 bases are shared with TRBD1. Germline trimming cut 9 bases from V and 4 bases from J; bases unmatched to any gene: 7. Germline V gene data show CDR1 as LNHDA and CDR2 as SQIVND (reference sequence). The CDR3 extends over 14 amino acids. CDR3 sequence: CASATTGGTGELFF. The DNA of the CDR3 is TGTGCCAGCGCCACAACAGGGGGCACCGGGGAGCTGTTTTTT. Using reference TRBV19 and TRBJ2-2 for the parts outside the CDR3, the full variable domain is DGGITQSPKYLFRKEGQNVTLSCEQNLNHDAMYWYRQDPGQGLRLIYYSQIVNDFQKGDIAEGYSVSREKKESFPLTVTSAQKNPTAFYLCASATTGGTGELFFGEGSRLTVL.

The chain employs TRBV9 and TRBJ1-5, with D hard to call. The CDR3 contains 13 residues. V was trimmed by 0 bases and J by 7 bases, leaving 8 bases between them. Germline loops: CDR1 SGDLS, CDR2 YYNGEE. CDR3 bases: TGTGCCAGCAGCGTAGAGGAGGGACAGCCCCAGCATTTT. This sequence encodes CASSVEEGQPQHF. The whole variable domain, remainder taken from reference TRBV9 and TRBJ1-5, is DSGVTQTPKHLITATGQRVTLRCSPRSGDLSVYWYQQSLDQGLQFLIQYYNGEERAKGNILERFSAQQFPDLHSELNLSSLELGDSALYFCASSVEEGQPQHFGDGTRLSIL.

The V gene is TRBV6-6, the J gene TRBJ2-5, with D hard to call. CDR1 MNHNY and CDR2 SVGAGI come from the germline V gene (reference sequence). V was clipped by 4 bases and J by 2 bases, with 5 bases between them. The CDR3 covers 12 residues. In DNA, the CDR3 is TGTGCCAGCAGTTTCGGGCAAGAGACCCAGTACTTC. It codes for CASSFGQETQYF.

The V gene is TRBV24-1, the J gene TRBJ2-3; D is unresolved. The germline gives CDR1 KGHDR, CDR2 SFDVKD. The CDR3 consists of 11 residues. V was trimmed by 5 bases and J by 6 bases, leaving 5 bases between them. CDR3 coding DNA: TGTGCCACCAGTGTAGCTGATACGCAGTATTTT. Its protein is CATSVADTQYF.

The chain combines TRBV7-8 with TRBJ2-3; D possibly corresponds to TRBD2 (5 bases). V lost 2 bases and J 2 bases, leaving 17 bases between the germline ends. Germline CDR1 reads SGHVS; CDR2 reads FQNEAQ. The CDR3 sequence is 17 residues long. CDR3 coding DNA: TGTGCCAGCAGCTTACGAGGGCCTTTCCAACACACAGATACGCAGTATTTT. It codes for CASSLRGPFQHTDTQYF.

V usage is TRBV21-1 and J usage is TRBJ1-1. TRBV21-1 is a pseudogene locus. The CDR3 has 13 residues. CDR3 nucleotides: TGTGCCAGCAGCAAAGCGGAGCTCACTGAAGCTTTCTTT. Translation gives CASSKAELTEAFF.

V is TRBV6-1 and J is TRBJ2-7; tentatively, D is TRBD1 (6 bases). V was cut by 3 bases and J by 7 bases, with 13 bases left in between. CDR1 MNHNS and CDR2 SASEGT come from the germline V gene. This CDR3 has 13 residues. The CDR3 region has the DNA TGTGCCAGCAGTGATTGGGCAGGGGTAGAGCAGTACTTC. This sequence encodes CASSDWAGVEQYF.

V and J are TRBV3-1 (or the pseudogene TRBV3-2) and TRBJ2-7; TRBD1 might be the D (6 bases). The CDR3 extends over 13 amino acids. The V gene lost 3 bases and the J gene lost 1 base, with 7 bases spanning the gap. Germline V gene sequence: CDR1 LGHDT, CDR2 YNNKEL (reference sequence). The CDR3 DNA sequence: TGTGCCAGCAGCCAGAGGGGGTCCTACGAGCAGTACTTC. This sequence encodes CASSQRGSYEQYF.

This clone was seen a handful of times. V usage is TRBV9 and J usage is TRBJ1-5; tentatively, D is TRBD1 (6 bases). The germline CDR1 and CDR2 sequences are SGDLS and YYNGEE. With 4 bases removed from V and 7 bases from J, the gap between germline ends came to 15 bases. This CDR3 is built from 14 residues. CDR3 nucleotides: TGTGCCAGCAGCAGGACGGGGGGCATACAGCCCCAGCATTTT. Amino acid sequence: CASSRTGGIQPQHF.

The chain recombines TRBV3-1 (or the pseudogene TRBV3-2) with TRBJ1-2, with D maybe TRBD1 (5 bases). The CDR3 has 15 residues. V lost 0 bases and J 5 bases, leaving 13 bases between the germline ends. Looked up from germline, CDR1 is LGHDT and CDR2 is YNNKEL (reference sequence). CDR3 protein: CASSQDTQGSYGYTF. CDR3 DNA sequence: TGTGCCAGCAGCCAAGATACCCAGGGATCTTATGGCTACACCTTC.

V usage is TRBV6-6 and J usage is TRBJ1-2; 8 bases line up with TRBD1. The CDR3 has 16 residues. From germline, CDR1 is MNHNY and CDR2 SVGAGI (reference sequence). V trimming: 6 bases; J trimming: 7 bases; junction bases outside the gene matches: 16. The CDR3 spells CASRSVLTQGASGYTF. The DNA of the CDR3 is TGTGCCAGCAGAAGCGTCCTTACGCAGGGGGCGAGTGGCTACACCTTC.

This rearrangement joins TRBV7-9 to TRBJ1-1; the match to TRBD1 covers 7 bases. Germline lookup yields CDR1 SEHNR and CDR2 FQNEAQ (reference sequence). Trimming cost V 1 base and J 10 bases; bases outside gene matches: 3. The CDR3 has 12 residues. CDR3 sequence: CASSLGQGGAFF. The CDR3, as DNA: TGTGCCAGCAGCTTAGGACAGGGTGGAGCTTTCTTT.

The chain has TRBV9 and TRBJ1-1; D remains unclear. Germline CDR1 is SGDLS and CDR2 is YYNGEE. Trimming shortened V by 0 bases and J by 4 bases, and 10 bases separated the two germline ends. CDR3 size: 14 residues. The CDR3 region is CASSVVARSTEAFF. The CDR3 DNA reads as TGTGCCAGCAGCGTAGTAGCACGAAGCACTGAAGCTTTCTTT.

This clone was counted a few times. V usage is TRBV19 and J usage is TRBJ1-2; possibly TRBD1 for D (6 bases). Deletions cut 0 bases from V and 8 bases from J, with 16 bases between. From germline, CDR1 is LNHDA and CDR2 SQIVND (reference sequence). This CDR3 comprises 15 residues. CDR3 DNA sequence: TGTGCCAGTAGTATAGATGTGAACAGGGTTGAAGGCTACACCTTC. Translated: CASSIDVNRVEGYTF.